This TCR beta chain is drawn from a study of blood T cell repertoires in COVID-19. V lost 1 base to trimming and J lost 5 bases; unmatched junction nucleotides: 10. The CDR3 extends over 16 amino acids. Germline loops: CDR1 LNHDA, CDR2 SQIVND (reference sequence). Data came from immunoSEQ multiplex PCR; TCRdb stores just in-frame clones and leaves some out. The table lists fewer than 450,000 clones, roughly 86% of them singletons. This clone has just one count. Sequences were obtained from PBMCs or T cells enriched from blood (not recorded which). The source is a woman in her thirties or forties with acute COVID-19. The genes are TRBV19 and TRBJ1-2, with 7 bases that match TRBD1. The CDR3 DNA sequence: TGTGCCAGTAGTATAGGTCCCGACAGGGCGATATATGGCTACACCTTC. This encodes CASSIGPDRAIYGYTF.